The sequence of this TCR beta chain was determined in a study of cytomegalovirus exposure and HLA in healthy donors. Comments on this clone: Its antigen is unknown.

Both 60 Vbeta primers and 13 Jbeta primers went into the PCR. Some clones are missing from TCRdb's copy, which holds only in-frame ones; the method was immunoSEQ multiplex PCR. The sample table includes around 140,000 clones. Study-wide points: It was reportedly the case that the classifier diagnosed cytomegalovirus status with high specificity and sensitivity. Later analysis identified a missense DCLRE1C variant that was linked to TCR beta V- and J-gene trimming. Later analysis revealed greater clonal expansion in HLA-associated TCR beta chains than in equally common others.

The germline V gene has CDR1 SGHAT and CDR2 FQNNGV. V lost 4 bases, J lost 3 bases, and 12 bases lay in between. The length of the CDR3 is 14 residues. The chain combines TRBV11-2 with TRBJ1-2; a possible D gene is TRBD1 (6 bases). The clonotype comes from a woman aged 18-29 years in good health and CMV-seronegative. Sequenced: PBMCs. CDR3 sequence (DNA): TGTGCCAGCAGCTCCGGACAGAGACACTATGGCTACACCTTC. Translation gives CASSSGQRHYGYTF.